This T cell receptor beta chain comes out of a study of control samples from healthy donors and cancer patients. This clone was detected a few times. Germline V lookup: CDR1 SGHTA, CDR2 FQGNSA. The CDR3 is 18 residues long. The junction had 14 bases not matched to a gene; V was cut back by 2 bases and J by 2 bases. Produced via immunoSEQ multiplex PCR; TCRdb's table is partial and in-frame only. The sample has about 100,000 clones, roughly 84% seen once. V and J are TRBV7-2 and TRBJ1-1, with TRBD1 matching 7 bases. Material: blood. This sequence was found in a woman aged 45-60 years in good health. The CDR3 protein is CASSLFPRSGQINTEAFF. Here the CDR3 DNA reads TGTGCCAGCAGCTTATTCCCTCGCTCGGGACAGATAAACACTGAAGCTTTCTTT.